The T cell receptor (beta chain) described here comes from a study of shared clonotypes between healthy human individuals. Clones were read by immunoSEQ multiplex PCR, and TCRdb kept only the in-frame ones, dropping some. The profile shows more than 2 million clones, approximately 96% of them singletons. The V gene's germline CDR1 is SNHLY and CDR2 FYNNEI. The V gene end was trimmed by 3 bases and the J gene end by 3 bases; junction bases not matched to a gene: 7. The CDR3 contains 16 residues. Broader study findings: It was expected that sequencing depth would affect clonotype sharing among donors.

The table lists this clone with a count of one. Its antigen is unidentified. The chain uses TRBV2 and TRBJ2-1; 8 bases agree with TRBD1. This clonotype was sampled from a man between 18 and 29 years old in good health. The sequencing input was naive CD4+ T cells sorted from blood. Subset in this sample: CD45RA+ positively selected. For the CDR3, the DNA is TGTGCCAGCAGTGACGCCCGGGACAGGCGCTACAATGAGCAGTTCTTC. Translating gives CASSDARDRRYNEQFF. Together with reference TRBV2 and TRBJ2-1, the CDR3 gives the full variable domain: EPEVTQTPSHQVTQMGQEVILRCVPISNHLYFYWYRQILGQKVEFLVSFYNNEISEKSEIFDDQFSVERPDGSNFTLKIRSTKLEDSAMYFCASSDARDRRYNEQFFGPGTRLTVL.